This T cell receptor beta chain derives from a study of multiple sclerosis patients with progressive multifocal leukoencephalopathy. A note on this clone: Its antigen is not known.

The CDR3 has 12 amino acids. V was shortened by 5 bases and J by 7 bases, with 9 bases between the two germline ends. The germline CDR1 and CDR2 sequences are LGHNA and YSLEER. Study results and limitations: In most PML patients, TRB repertoires appeared less diverse by entropy.

Time point here: time of PML onset. Detection of JC virus DNA in cerebrospinal fluid confirmed PML diagnosed from clinical and MRI findings. This was a survey-level run. TCRdb's copy holds only in-frame clones and misses some; the assay was immunoSEQ multiplex PCR. The repertoire holds fewer than 40,000 clones, roughly 87% seen once, with 5.7% in the top ten. The material was PBMCs, obtained from a patient treated with natalizumab. The chain joins TRBV4-3 to TRBJ1-3; the D is unclear. The clonotype originates from a woman between 40 and 55 years old with progressive multifocal leukoencephalopathy. CDR3 residues: CASSEGPNTIYF. CDR3 sequence (DNA): TGCGCCAGCAGCGAGGGCCCCAACACCATATATTTT.